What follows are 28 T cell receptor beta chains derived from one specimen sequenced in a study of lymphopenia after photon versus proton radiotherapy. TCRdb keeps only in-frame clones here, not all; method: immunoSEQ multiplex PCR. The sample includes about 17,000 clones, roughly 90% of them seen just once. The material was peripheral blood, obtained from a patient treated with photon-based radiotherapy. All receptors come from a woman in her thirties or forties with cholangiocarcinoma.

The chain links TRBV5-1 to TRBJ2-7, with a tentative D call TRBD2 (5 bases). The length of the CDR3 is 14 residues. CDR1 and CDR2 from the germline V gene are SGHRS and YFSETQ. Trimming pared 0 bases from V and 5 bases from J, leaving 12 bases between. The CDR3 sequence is CASSLVLANNEQYF. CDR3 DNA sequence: TGCGCCAGCAGCTTGGTCCTAGCCAACAACGAGCAGTACTTC.

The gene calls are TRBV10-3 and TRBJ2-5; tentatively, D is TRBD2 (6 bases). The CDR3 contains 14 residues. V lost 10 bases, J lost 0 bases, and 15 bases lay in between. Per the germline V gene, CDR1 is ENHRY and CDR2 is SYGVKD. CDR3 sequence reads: CASGAGLNQETQYF. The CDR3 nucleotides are TGTGCCAGCGGGGCGGGGCTAAACCAAGAGACCCAGTACTTC.

This CDR3 reads CASRQGRAKNIQYF. CDR3 nucleotides: TGTGCCAGCAGACAGGGACGAGCCAAAAACATTCAGTACTTC. The genes are TRBV28 and TRBJ2-4; possibly TRBD1 for D (6 bases). Germline V gives CDR1 MDHEN, CDR2 SYDVKM. Trimming left V 6 bases short and J 0 bases short, with 9 bases between. The CDR3 consists of 14 residues.

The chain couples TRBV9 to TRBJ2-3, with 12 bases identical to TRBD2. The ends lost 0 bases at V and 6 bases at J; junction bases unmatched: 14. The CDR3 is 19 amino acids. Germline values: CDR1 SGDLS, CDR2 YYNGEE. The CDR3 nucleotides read TGTGCCAGCAGCGTAGGGGCGTCTAGCGGGAGGGCCCCTTGGGATACGCAGTATTTT. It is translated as CASSVGASSGRAPWDTQYF.

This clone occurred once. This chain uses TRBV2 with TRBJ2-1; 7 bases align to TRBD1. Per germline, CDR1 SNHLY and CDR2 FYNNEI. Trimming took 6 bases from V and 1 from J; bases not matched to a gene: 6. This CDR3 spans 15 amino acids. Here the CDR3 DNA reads TGTGCCAGCAGGGCGACAGGGTCATCCTACAATGAGCAGTTCTTC. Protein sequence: CASRATGSSYNEQFF.

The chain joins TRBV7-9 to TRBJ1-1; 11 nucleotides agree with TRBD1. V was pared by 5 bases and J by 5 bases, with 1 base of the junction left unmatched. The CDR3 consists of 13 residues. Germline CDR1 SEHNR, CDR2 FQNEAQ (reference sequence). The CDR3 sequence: CASSGTGGTEAFF. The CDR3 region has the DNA TGTGCCAGCAGCGGGACAGGGGGGACTGAAGCTTTCTTT.

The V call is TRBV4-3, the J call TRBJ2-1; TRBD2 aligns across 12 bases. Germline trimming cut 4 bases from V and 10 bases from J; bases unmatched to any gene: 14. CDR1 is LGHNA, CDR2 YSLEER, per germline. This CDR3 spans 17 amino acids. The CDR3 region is CASSPAQLAGGPGEQFF. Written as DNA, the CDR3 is TGCGCCAGCAGCCCAGCTCAGCTAGCGGGAGGGCCCGGCGAGCAGTTCTTC.

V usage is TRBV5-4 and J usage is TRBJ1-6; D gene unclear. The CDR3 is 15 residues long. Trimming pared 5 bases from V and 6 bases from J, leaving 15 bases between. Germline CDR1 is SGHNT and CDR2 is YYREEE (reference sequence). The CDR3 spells CASSYGSASNSPLHF. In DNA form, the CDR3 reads TGTGCCAGCAGTTATGGTTCGGCGAGTAATTCACCCCTCCACTTT.

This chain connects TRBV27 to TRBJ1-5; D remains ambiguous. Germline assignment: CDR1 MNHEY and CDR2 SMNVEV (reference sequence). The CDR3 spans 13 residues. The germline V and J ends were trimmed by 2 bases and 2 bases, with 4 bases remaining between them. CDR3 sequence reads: CASSLSGNQPQHF. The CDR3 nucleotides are TGTGCCAGCAGTTTAAGTGGCAATCAGCCCCAGCATTTT.

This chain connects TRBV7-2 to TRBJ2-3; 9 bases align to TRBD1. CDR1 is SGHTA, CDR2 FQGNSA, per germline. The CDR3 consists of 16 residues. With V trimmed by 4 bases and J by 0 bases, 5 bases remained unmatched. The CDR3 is CASSSQGAPSTDTQYF. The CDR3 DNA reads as TGTGCCAGCAGCTCACAGGGGGCACCCAGCACAGATACGCAGTATTTT.

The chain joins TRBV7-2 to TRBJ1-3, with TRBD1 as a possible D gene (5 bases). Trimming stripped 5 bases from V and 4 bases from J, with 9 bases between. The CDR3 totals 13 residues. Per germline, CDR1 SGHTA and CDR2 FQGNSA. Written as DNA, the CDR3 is TGTGCCAGCAGCCTGGACACAGGAAACACCATATATTTT. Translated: CASSLDTGNTIYF. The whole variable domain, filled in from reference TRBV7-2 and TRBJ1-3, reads GAGVSQSPSNKVTEKGKDVELRCDPISGHTALYWYRQSLGQGLEFLIYFQGNSAPDKSGLPSDRFSAERTGGSVSTLTIQRTQQEDSAVYLCASSLDTGNTIYFGEGSWLTVV.

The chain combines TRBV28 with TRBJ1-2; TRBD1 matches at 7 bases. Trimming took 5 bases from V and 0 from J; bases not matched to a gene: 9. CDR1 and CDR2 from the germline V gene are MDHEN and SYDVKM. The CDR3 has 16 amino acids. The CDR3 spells CASSLGGPPSNYGYTF. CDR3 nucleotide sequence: TGTGCCAGCAGTCTAGGGGGCCCGCCGTCTAACTATGGCTACACCTTC.

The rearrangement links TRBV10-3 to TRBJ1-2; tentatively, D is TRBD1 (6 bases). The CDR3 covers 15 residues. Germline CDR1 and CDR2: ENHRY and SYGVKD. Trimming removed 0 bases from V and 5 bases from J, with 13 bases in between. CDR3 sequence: CAISESGQPVYGYTF. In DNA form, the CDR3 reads TGTGCCATCAGTGAGTCCGGACAGCCTGTGTATGGCTACACCTTC.

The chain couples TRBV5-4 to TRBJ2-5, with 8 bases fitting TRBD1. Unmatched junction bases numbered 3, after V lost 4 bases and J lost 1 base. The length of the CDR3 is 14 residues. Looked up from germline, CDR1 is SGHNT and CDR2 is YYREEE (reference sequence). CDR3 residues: CASSLGQGQETQYF. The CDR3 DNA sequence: TGTGCCAGCAGCCTAGGACAGGGCCAAGAGACCCAGTACTTC.

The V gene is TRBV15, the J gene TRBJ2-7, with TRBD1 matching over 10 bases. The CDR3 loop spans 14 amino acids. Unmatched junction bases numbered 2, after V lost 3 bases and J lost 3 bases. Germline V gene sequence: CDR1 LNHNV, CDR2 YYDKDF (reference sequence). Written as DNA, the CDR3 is TGTGCCACCAGCAGCCGGGACAGGGGCTACGAGCAGTACTTC. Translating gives CATSSRDRGYEQYF. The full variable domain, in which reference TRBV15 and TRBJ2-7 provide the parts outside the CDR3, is DAMVIQNPRYQVTQFGKPVTLSCSQTLNHNVMYWYQQKSSQAPKLLFHYYDKDFNNEADTPDNFQSRRPNTSFCFLDIRSPGLGDTAMYLCATSSRDRGYEQYFGPGTRLTVT.

The CDR3 here is CASSPSGTGASTDTQYF. CDR3 in DNA: TGTGCCAGCTCACCTTCCGGGACAGGGGCTAGCACAGATACGCAGTATTTT. The V and J genes are TRBV18 and TRBJ2-3; 10 bases are shared with TRBD1. Germline V gene sequence: CDR1 KGHSH, CDR2 LQKENI. The junction had 6 bases not matched to a gene; V was cut back by 3 bases and J by 0 bases. The CDR3 totals 17 residues.

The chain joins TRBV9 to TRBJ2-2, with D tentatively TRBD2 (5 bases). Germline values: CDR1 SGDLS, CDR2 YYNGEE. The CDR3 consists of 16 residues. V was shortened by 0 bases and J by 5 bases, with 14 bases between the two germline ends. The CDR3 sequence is CASSVVNPGRTGELFF. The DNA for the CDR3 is TGTGCCAGCAGCGTAGTCAACCCGGGAAGGACCGGGGAGCTGTTTTTT.

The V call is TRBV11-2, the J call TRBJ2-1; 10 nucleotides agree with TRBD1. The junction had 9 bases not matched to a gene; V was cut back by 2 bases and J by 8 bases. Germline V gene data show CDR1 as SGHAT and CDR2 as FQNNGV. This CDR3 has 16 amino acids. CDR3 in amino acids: CASSLRGQGLFDEQFF. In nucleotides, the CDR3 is TGTGCCAGCAGCTTAAGGGGACAGGGGCTGTTCGATGAGCAGTTCTTC.

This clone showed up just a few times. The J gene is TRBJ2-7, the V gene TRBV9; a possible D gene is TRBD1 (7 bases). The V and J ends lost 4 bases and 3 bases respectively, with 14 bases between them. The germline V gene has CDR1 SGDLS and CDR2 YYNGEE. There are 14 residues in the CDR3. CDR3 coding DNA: TGTGCCAGCAGCCCGAGACAGGGAGGCTACGAGCAGTACTTC. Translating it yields CASSPRQGGYEQYF.

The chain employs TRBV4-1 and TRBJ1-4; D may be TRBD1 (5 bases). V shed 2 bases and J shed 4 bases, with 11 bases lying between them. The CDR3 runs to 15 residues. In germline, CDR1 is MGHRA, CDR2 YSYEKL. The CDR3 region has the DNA TGCGCCAGCAGCCAATCCGGGACTGTTAATGAAAAACTGTTTTTT. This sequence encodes CASSQSGTVNEKLFF.

CDR3 sequence (DNA): TGTGCCAGCAGCTTACGGGAAGGGGAAGAGCAGTACTTC. Its protein product is CASSLREGEEQYF. The rearrangement links TRBV7-9 to TRBJ2-7; tentatively, D is TRBD1 or TRBD2 (5 bases each). The CDR3 is 13 amino acids. The V gene lost 2 bases and the J gene lost 7 bases, with 12 bases spanning the gap. Germline V lookup: CDR1 SEHNR, CDR2 FQNEAQ (reference sequence). Looking up the rest from reference TRBV7-9 and TRBJ2-7 gives the full variable domain: DTGVSQNPRHKITKRGQNVTFRCDPISEHNRLYWYRQTLGQGPEFLTYFQNEAQLEKSRLLSDRFSAERPKGSFSTLEIQRTEQGDSAMYLCASSLREGEEQYFGPGTRLTVT.

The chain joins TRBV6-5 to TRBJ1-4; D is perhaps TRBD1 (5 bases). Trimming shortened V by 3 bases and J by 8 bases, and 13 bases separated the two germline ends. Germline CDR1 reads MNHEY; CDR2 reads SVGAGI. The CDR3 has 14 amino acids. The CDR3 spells CASSYLPGGEKLFF. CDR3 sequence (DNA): TGTGCCAGCAGTTATCTCCCGGGGGGGGAAAAACTGTTTTTT.

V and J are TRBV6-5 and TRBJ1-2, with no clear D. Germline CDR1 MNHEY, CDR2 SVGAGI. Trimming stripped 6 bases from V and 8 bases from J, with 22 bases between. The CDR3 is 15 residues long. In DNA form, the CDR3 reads TGTGCCAGCAGCTTCAGTTTTACAGAGTCGGCGGGCTACACCTTC. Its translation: CASSFSFTESAGYTF.

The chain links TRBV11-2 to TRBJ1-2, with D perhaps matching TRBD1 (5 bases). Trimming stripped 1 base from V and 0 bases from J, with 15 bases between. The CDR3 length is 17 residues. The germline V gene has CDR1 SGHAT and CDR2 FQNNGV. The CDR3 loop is CASSLVGRQGANYGYTF. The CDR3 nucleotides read TGTGCCAGCAGCTTAGTGGGGCGGCAGGGAGCTAACTATGGCTACACCTTC.

The CDR3 here is CASSKTSGGAYGTDTQYF. The CDR3 bases are TGTGCCAGCAGCAAGACTAGCGGGGGGGCCTATGGCACAGATACGCAGTATTTT. J is TRBJ2-3 and V is TRBV9, with 14 bases matching TRBD2. The CDR3 is 18 amino acids. J gave up 1 base and V 4 bases, and 8 bases lay outside the gene matches. Germline V gene data show CDR1 as SGDLS and CDR2 as YYNGEE.

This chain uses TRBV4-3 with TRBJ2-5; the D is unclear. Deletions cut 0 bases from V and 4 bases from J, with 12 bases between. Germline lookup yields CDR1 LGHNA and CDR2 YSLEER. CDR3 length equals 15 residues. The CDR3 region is CASSQERWARETQYF. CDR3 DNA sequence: TGCGCCAGCAGCCAAGAGCGTTGGGCGAGAGAGACCCAGTACTTC.

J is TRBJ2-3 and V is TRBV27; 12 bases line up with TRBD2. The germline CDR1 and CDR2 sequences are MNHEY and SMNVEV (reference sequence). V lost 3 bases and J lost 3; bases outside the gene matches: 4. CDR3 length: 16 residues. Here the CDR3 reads CASSFLAGGPTDTQYF. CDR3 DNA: TGTGCCAGCAGTTTCCTAGCGGGGGGGCCGACAGATACGCAGTATTTT.

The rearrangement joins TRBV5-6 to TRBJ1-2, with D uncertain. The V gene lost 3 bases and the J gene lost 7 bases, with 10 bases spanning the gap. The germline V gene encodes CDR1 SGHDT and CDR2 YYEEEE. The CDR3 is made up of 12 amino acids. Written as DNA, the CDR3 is TGTGCCAGCAGCTCCTGGTCGGGTGGCTACACCTTC. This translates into CASSSWSGGYTF.